This T cell receptor beta chain was sequenced during a study of shared clonotypes between healthy human individuals. Study results and limitations: Sharing of clonotypes among donors was expected to vary with sequencing depth.

Several immunoSEQ plates held equal portions of the genomic DNA taken from each subset. This table comes from immunoSEQ multiplex PCR, and its TCRdb copy is limited to in-frame clones, with some not included. The sample records about a million clones, roughly 80% being singletons. To note about this clone: The antigen is not known. A far larger clone is off by one base, so a read error is likely.

This CDR3 region has 15 residues. Germline CDR1 SGHNT, CDR2 YYREEE (reference sequence). V gave up 0 bases and J gave up 1 base; unmatched junction bases: 0. In the CD4+ fraction, cells were divided into CD45RA+ naive and CD45RA-negative memory subsets. The V call is TRBV5-4, the J call TRBJ2-2; the match to TRBD2 covers 7 bases. Sequences were obtained from memory CD4+ T cells from PBMCs. Described subset: CD45RA-negative fraction. The source is a man aged 18 to 29 in good health. Some clones in this sample may be carry-over from other donors' samples. The CDR3 DNA is TGTGCCAGCAGCTTGGCTAGCGGGAACACCGGGGAGCTGTTTTTT. Translation gives CASSLASGNTGELFF.